The 31 T cell receptor beta chains below were found in one sample sequenced in a study of human T cells and chemical hapten exposure. TCRdb re-derived calls from the RACE reads in MiXCR, one entry per CDR3 protein. The sample holds 35,000 to 50,000 distinct CDR3 sequences, around 12% seen once. Time point specified: pre-sensitization, week 0. Indicated treatment: therapeutic diphenylcyclopropenone sensitization with weekly scalp DPC. Here the sequenced sample was whole blood, taken in connection with sensitization to the hapten diphenylcyclopropenone (DPC). The receptors were gathered from a young woman with alopecia areata. Some clones in this sample may be carry-over from other donors' samples.

This clonotype was counted only a few times. The V call is TRBV18, the J call TRBJ1-2; 7 bases agree with TRBD1. V shed 4 bases, J shed 4 bases, and the junction held 12 bases outside the gene matches. The germline V gene encodes CDR1 KGHSH and CDR2 LQKENI. The CDR3 has 16 residues. In DNA form, the CDR3 reads TGTGCCAGCTCACTAACAGCCGAGACAGGGCTCTATGGCTACACCTTC. Residues: CASSLTAETGLYGYTF.

This chain connects TRBV7-2 to TRBJ1-2, with no clear D. Looked up from germline, CDR1 is SGHTA and CDR2 is FQGNSA. V was cut by 5 bases and J by 4 bases, with 5 bases left in between. The CDR3 is 11 residues long. Written as DNA, the CDR3 is TGTGCCAGCAGCAACATCTATGGCTACACCTTC. This translates into CASSNIYGYTF.

This clonotype is deemed medium-sized. The chain links TRBV18 to TRBJ2-1; D is perhaps TRBD1 or TRBD2 (5 bases each). Germline V gene data show CDR1 as KGHSH and CDR2 as LQKENI. The CDR3 loop spans 15 amino acids. The germline V and J ends were trimmed by 4 bases and 7 bases, with 17 bases remaining between them. As DNA, the CDR3 is TGTGCCAGCTCACAAAATTCCGGGACGGTGAATGAGCAGTTCTTC. Protein product: CASSQNSGTVNEQFF.

Notes on this clonotype: A junction boundary mismatches the germline segment, possibly from a read error. The chain employs TRBV7-2 and TRBJ1-6; D gene uncertain. The CDR3 runs to 13 residues. Looked up from germline, CDR1 is SGHTA and CDR2 is FQGNSA. DNA of the CDR3: TGTGCCAGCAGCTCAGGAGACCTGGCACCCCCCCACTTT. As protein: CASSSGDLAPPHF.

This chain links TRBV7-9 with TRBJ1-2, with unresolved D. The germline V gene has CDR1 SEHNR and CDR2 FQNEAQ (reference sequence). V lost 4 bases to trimming and J lost 4 bases, with 13 bases between them. The CDR3 is 14 amino acids. CDR3 bases: TGTGCCAGCAGCTCCTCCCTTTTGTCCTATGGCTACACCTTC. Translation: CASSSSLLSYGYTF.

This clonotype appeared once. The genes are TRBV28 and TRBJ2-5, with D tentatively TRBD2 (5 bases). CDR1 and CDR2 (germline): MDHEN, SYDVKM. Deletions cut 4 bases from V and 9 bases from J, with 15 bases between. The CDR3 spans 13 residues. In DNA form, the CDR3 reads TGTGCCAGCAGTTACTCGAGGGTCGGGGCCCAGTACTTC. It specifies CASSYSRVGAQYF.

This sequence joins TRBV28 and TRBJ1-1; 8 bases agree with TRBD1. Germline loops: CDR1 MDHEN, CDR2 SYDVKM. Trimming cost V 4 bases and J 3 bases; bases outside gene matches: 4. The CDR3 runs to 14 residues. For the CDR3, the DNA is TGTGCCAGCAGTTCAGCACAGGGGGACACTGAAGCTTTCTTT. Translated, it gives CASSSAQGDTEAFF.

There are many counts of this clonotype. The chain has TRBV4-3 and TRBJ2-1; 8 nucleotides match TRBD2. Germline CDR1 reads LGHNA; CDR2 reads YSLEER. The CDR3 loop spans 17 amino acids. The V gene end was trimmed by 4 bases and the J gene end by 2 bases; junction bases not matched to a gene: 10. CDR3: CASSLYPSGSAYNEQFF. CDR3 sequence (DNA): TGCGCCAGCAGCCTATACCCAAGCGGGAGCGCCTACAATGAGCAGTTCTTC.

The chain has TRBV6-6 and TRBJ2-1; no firm D call. The CDR3 sequence is 12 residues long. The germline CDR1 and CDR2 sequences are MNHNY and SVGAGI (reference sequence). The germline V and J ends were trimmed by 0 bases and 4 bases, with 1 base remaining between them. The CDR3 spells CASSYSYNEQFF. DNA of the CDR3: TGTGCCAGCAGTTACTCGTACAATGAGCAGTTCTTC.

This clonotype was counted ten times or more. The chain is built from TRBV20-1 and TRBJ1-4; unclear D gene. This CDR3 comprises 11 residues. The germline V gene has CDR1 DFQATT and CDR2 SNEGSKA (reference sequence). Trimming removed 4 bases from V and 8 bases from J, with 8 bases in between. The CDR3 region has the DNA TGCAGTGCTATCCGAGGGGAAAAACTGTTTTTT. This gives the protein CSAIRGEKLFF.

This clonotype came up many times. The CDR3 DNA follows: TGTGCCAGCAGTTTAGGAGGGAACGAGCAGTTCTTC. Translating gives CASSLGGNEQFF. J is TRBJ2-1 and V is TRBV28; possibly TRBD2 for D (6 bases). Germline CDR1 MDHEN, CDR2 SYDVKM. CDR3 length: 12 residues. With 2 bases removed from V and 10 bases from J, the gap between germline ends came to 9 bases.

This clonotype was found many times. V and J are TRBV5-1 and TRBJ2-3; the D gene could be TRBD1 or TRBD2 (5 bases each). Deletions cut 8 bases from V and 2 bases from J, with 18 bases between. This CDR3 is 15 amino acids long. Germline V gene lookup returns CDR1 SGHRS and CDR2 YFSETQ. CDR3 sequence (DNA): TGCGCCAGTACTCTATCCGGGGCCAACACAGATACGCAGTATTTT. Translation: CASTLSGANTDTQYF.

This sequence joins TRBV7-2 and TRBJ1-4; tentatively, D is TRBD1 (6 bases). CDR1 and CDR2 (germline): SGHTA, FQGNSA. The CDR3 totals 16 residues. Trimming stripped 1 base from V and 6 bases from J, with 15 bases between. CDR3 DNA: TGTGCCAGCAGCTTAGGTCGAGACAGGATAGATGAAAAACTGTTTTTT. Amino acids: CASSLGRDRIDEKLFF.

This chain links TRBV29-1 with TRBJ2-3, with 11 bases that match TRBD1. V shed 8 bases, J shed 2 bases, and the junction held 3 bases outside the gene matches. This CDR3 contains 13 residues. The germline V gene has CDR1 SQVTM and CDR2 ANQGSEA. As DNA, the CDR3 is TGCAGCTTTGGACAGGGGGCCACAGATACGCAGTATTTT. It codes for CSFGQGATDTQYF.

The genes are TRBV7-2 and TRBJ2-1; 8 bases fit TRBD2. The CDR3 has 15 residues. CDR1 and CDR2 from the germline V gene are SGHTA and FQGNSA. The junction had 9 bases not matched to a gene; V was cut back by 2 bases and J by 9 bases. CDR3 DNA: TGTGCCAGCAGCTTAAGCGGGAGCTTGATTACTGAGCAGTTCTTC. Amino acids: CASSLSGSLITEQFF.

As to this clonotype: This may be a read error: a much more frequent sequence differs by one nucleotide. This chain uses TRBV7-8 with TRBJ2-2; 8 bases map to TRBD2. The germline CDR1 and CDR2 sequences are SGHVS and FQNEAQ. The length of the CDR3 is 19 residues. The V gene end was trimmed by 3 bases and the J gene end by 4 bases; junction bases not matched to a gene: 16. The CDR3 here is CASSFPGLVGGRSTGELFF. The CDR3 nucleotides read TGTGCCAGCAGCTTCCCGGGACTAGTGGGAGGGAGGAGCACCGGGGAGCTGTTTTTT.

This clonotype showed up many times. The chain has TRBV7-2 and TRBJ1-1, with D tentatively TRBD1 (5 bases). CDR3 length: 15 residues. The V and J ends lost 1 base and 5 bases respectively, with 14 bases between them. The V gene's germline CDR1 is SGHTA and CDR2 FQGNSA. CDR3 sequence reads: CASSLVGQGKTEAFF. The CDR3 DNA sequence: TGTGCCAGCAGCTTAGTTGGGCAGGGAAAAACTGAAGCTTTCTTT. Drawing the rest from reference TRBV7-2 and TRBJ1-1, the complete variable domain is GAGVSQSPSNKVTEKGKDVELRCDPISGHTALYWYRQSLGQGLEFLIYFQGNSAPDKSGLPSDRFSAERTGGSVSTLTIQRTQQEDSAVYLCASSLVGQGKTEAFFGQGTRLTVV.

This clonotype has a count of ten or more. The chain carries TRBV9 and TRBJ2-7; D possibly corresponds to TRBD2 (6 bases). The CDR3 has 14 residues. The V gene lost 4 bases and the J gene lost 2 bases, with 13 bases spanning the gap. CDR1 is SGDLS and CDR2 is YYNGEE in the germline V gene. The CDR3 region is CASSSSGFPYEQYF. The CDR3 DNA sequence: TGTGCCAGCAGCTCGAGCGGGTTCCCCTACGAGCAGTACTTC.

This clonotype was seen more than once but under ten times. The genes are TRBV6-4 and TRBJ2-1, with TRBD2 matching over 11 bases. J lost 5 bases, V lost 2 bases, and 17 bases had no gene match. CDR1 is MRHNA and CDR2 is SNTAGT in the germline V gene. This CDR3 has 20 residues. CDR3 sequence: CASSDGGPLSGRAFDNEQFF. CDR3 nucleotides: TGTGCCAGCAGTGACGGGGGGCCACTTAGCGGGAGGGCCTTCGACAATGAGCAGTTCTTC.

This clonotype was picked up many times. The gene calls are TRBV10-2 and TRBJ1-4; possible D gene TRBD1, 5 bases. V was cut by 7 bases and J by 10 bases, with 19 bases left in between. The germline V gene encodes CDR1 WSHSY and CDR2 SAAADI. This CDR3 is 14 amino acids long. This CDR3 reads CASNSQAGDVKLFF. DNA of the CDR3: TGCGCCAGCAACTCCCAGGCGGGGGACGTAAAACTGTTTTTT.

The chain carries TRBV20-1 and TRBJ1-5; 9 positions match TRBD1. The CDR3 has 14 amino acids. Unmatched junction bases numbered 7, after V lost 6 bases and J lost 4 bases. Germline values: CDR1 DFQATT, CDR2 SNEGSKA (reference sequence). CDR3 residues: CSALKGQGNQPQHF. As DNA, the CDR3 is TGCAGTGCCCTGAAGGGACAGGGTAATCAGCCCCAGCATTTT.

This clonotype was seen at least ten times. The genes are TRBV5-1 and TRBJ2-2; 10 positions match TRBD1. Germline V gives CDR1 SGHRS, CDR2 YFSETQ. The CDR3 loop spans 15 amino acids. Trimming removed 4 bases from V and 4 bases from J; junction bases left unmatched: 4. The CDR3 sequence: CASSPGTGATGELFF. CDR3 bases: TGCGCCAGCAGCCCCGGGACAGGGGCCACCGGGGAGCTGTTTTTT. The entire variable domain, with the rest obtained from reference TRBV5-1 and TRBJ2-2, is as follows: KAGVTQTPRYLIKTRGQQVTLSCSPISGHRSVSWYQQTPGQGLQFLFEYFSETQRNKGNFPGRFSGRQFSNSRSEMNVSTLELGDSALYLCASSPGTGATGELFFGEGSRLTVL.

This chain uses TRBV20-1 with TRBJ1-2; 8 bases fit TRBD1. Germline CDR1 DFQATT, CDR2 SNEGSKA (reference sequence). J gave up 8 bases and V 4 bases, and 6 bases lay outside the gene matches. This CDR3 is 12 amino acids long. The CDR3 sequence: CSATLTGGGYTF. The CDR3 nucleotides read TGCAGTGCTACTCTAACAGGGGGAGGCTACACCTTC.

In this sample, this clonotype turned up a few times. This chain joins TRBV7-8 and TRBJ2-5; TRBD1 might be the D (6 bases). The CDR3 spans 16 residues. From germline, CDR1 is SGHVS and CDR2 FQNEAQ. V lost 0 bases and J lost 4, with 15 bases in between. CDR3 amino acids: CASSLAVDRPGETQYF. CDR3 nucleotides: TGTGCCAGCAGCTTAGCGGTAGACAGGCCGGGAGAGACCCAGTACTTC.

V gene TRBV4-3 combines with J gene TRBJ2-3, with D unclear. The CDR3 length is 13 residues. The V and J ends lost 5 bases and 1 base respectively, with 7 bases between them. Germline values: CDR1 LGHNA, CDR2 YSLEER. The DNA of the CDR3 is TGCGCCAGCAGCTCGATGGGCACAGATACGCAGTATTTT. This encodes CASSSMGTDTQYF.

V and J are TRBV28 and TRBJ1-5; the match to TRBD1 covers 7 bases. The CDR3 consists of 14 residues. Trimming removed 6 bases from V and 4 bases from J; junction bases left unmatched: 6. Germline V gives CDR1 MDHEN, CDR2 SYDVKM. CDR3 sequence reads: CASSLGTVNQPQHF. Here the CDR3 DNA reads TGTGCCAGCAGCCTGGGGACAGTTAATCAGCCCCAGCATTTT.

This chain joins TRBV20-1 and TRBJ2-1; maybe TRBD2 (5 bases). Germline V gene data show CDR1 as DFQATT and CDR2 as SNEGSKA (reference sequence). The length of the CDR3 is 15 residues. Trimming cost V 6 bases and J 1 base, with 16 bases left between them. The CDR3 region has the DNA TGCAGTGCCCACGACTATTCGGAGTCCTACAATGAGCAGTTCTTC. Its protein is CSAHDYSESYNEQFF.

This clonotype was observed at least ten times. CDR3 coding DNA: TGCGCCAGCAGCTCGGGATTCTACGAGCAGTACTTC. This codes for CASSSGFYEQYF. This chain links TRBV5-1 with TRBJ2-7, with D perhaps TRBD2 (5 bases). This CDR3 spans 12 amino acids. The V and J ends lost 3 bases and 3 bases respectively, with 7 bases between them. The germline CDR1 and CDR2 sequences are SGHRS and YFSETQ.

This clonotype was counted a few times. The rearrangement links TRBV11-1 to TRBJ2-1; 8 nucleotides match TRBD2. The CDR3 contains 21 residues. Germline assignment: CDR1 SGHAT and CDR2 FQDESV (reference sequence). V lost 4 bases to trimming and J lost 8 bases; unmatched junction nucleotides: 28. CDR3 sequence: CASSSTYPAPSGRGLYYEQFF. The CDR3 DNA is TGTGCCAGCAGCTCCACATATCCGGCCCCCAGCGGGAGAGGGCTATACTATGAGCAGTTCTTC. The variable domain in full, with the rest retrieved from reference TRBV11-1 and TRBJ2-1, is EAEVAQSPRYKITEKSQAVAFWCDPISGHATLYWYRQILGQGPELLVQFQDESVVDDSQLPKDRFSAERLKGVDSTLKIQPAELGDSAMYLCASSSTYPAPSGRGLYYEQFFGPGTRLTVL.

This clonotype was seen more than once but under ten times. The chain combines TRBV7-8 with TRBJ2-5, with TRBD2 identical over 8 bases. CDR1 SGHVS and CDR2 FQNEAQ come from the germline V gene. V lost 5 bases to trimming and J lost 5 bases; unmatched junction nucleotides: 13. This CDR3 comprises 16 residues. In DNA form, the CDR3 reads TGTGCCAGCAGCCATACCTTGAGACTAGCGATGGAGACCCAGTACTTC. Translating gives CASSHTLRLAMETQYF. The entire variable domain, with the rest obtained from reference TRBV7-8 and TRBJ2-5, is as follows: GAGVSQSPRYKVAKRGQDVALRCDPISGHVSLFWYQQALGQGPEFLTYFQNEAQLDKSGLPSDRFFAERPEGSVSTLKIQRTQQEDSAVYLCASSHTLRLAMETQYFGPGTRLLVL.

The V call is TRBV20-1, the J call TRBJ2-1; 10 nucleotides match TRBD2. Germline trimming cut 5 bases from V and 5 bases from J; bases unmatched to any gene: 9. The CDR3 spans 15 residues. CDR1 DFQATT and CDR2 SNEGSKA come from the germline V gene (reference sequence). CDR3: CSAERLAGGNNEQFF. DNA of the CDR3: TGCAGTGCTGAAAGACTAGCGGGCGGAAACAATGAGCAGTTCTTC.